These T cell receptor beta chains were read from a single sample in a study of blood T cell repertoires in COVID-19. The table came from immunoSEQ multiplex PCR; TCRdb's copy has only in-frame clones and leaves some out. The sample includes 95,000 to 150,000 clones, over 70% of them seen just once. The sample consisted of peripheral blood. Receptor source: a man in his 70s with acute or convalescent COVID-19. CDR3s include the opening cysteine and the closing phenylalanine or tryptophan. D genes are given only for firm matches. Clone size is given for some rows only: seen once, a few or many times, or a class if the clone is expanded.

CDR3aa: CASSQGGLAGDTQYF
CDR3nt: TGCGCCAGCAGCCAAGGGGGACTAGCGGGGGATACGCAGTATTTT
v_gene: TRBV4-1
j_gene: TRBJ2-3
d_gene: TRBD2
abundance: -

CDR3aa: CASSSRERNTEAFF
CDR3nt: TGTGCCAGCAGCTCTCGGGAGAGGAATACTGAAGCTTTCTTT
v_gene: TRBV5-6
j_gene: TRBJ1-1
d_gene: -
abundance: -

CDR3aa: CASTGYNQPQHF
CDR3nt: TGTGCCAGCACAGGGTACAATCAGCCCCAGCATTTT
v_gene: TRBV19
j_gene: TRBJ1-5
d_gene: -
abundance: -

CDR3aa: CASRLGDKDGYTF
CDR3nt: TGCGCCAGCAGATTAGGGGATAAAGATGGCTACACCTTC
v_gene: TRBV5-1
j_gene: TRBJ1-2
d_gene: -
abundance: few

CDR3aa: CASSMLTGGVGVNEQFF
CDR3nt: TGTGCCAGTAGTATGTTAACAGGGGGCGTGGGTGTCAATGAGCAGTTCTTC
v_gene: TRBV19
j_gene: TRBJ2-1
d_gene: TRBD1
abundance: -

CDR3aa: CASLPGLAGGFVIYEQYF
CDR3nt: TGTGCCAGCCTCCCCGGACTAGCGGGGGGATTTGTTATTTACGAGCAGTACTTC
v_gene: TRBV7-2
j_gene: TRBJ2-7
d_gene: TRBD2
abundance: few

CDR3aa: CASTNSGGAYEQYF
CDR3nt: TGTGCCAGCACTAATAGCGGGGGGGCCTACGAGCAGTACTTC
v_gene: TRBV7-2
j_gene: TRBJ2-7
d_gene: TRBD2
abundance: -

CDR3aa: CASRPDRGANYGYTF
CDR3nt: TGCGCCAGCAGACCCGACAGGGGAGCCAACTATGGCTACACCTTC
v_gene: TRBV4-1
j_gene: TRBJ1-2
d_gene: TRBD1
abundance: few

CDR3aa: CASSSNAGGPFQYF
CDR3nt: TGTGCCAGCAGTTCAAACGCGGGGGGTCCCTTCCAGTACTTC
v_gene: TRBV11-2
j_gene: TRBJ2-5
d_gene: TRBD2
abundance: -

CDR3aa: CASSLAQGANQPQHF
CDR3nt: TGTGCCAGCAGCTTGGCGCAGGGGGCAAATCAGCCCCAGCATTTT
v_gene: TRBV5-6
j_gene: TRBJ1-5
d_gene: TRBD1
abundance: -

CDR3aa: CASSLVSADYEQYF
CDR3nt: TGTGCCAGCAGCTTAGTTTCAGCGGACTACGAGCAGTACTTC
v_gene: TRBV11-3
j_gene: TRBJ2-7
d_gene: -
abundance: -

CDR3aa: CASSLDSSYEQYF
CDR3nt: TGTGCCAGCAGTTTAGACAGCTCCTACGAGCAGTACTTC
v_gene: TRBV27
j_gene: TRBJ2-7
d_gene: -
abundance: -

CDR3aa: CASSVGEAIYGYTF
CDR3nt: TGTGCCAGCAGCGTAGGGGAGGCAATCTATGGCTACACCTTC
v_gene: TRBV11-3
j_gene: TRBJ1-2
d_gene: -
abundance: -

CDR3aa: CASFPFTGTGWTEAFF
CDR3nt: TGCGCCAGTTTCCCCTTCACCGGGACAGGGTGGACTGAAGCTTTCTTT
v_gene: TRBV10-2
j_gene: TRBJ1-1
d_gene: TRBD1
abundance: -

CDR3aa: CASSVAGLAYFYGYTF
CDR3nt: TGTGCCAGCAGCGTAGCTGGGCTAGCCTACTTCTATGGCTACACCTTC
v_gene: TRBV9
j_gene: TRBJ1-2
d_gene: -
abundance: -

CDR3aa: CASSLQEETEAFF
CDR3nt: TGTGCCAGCAGTCTACAAGAGGAAACTGAAGCTTTCTTT
v_gene: TRBV2
j_gene: TRBJ1-1
d_gene: -
abundance: -

CDR3aa: CASSQDAGTGGGYTF
CDR3nt: TGTGCCAGCAGCCAAGATGCGGGGACAGGGGGCGGCTACACCTTC
v_gene: TRBV14
j_gene: TRBJ1-2
d_gene: TRBD1
abundance: -

CDR3aa: CASSIEGNQPQHF
CDR3nt: TGCGCCAGCAGTATCGAGGGCAATCAGCCCCAGCATTTT
v_gene: TRBV5-1
j_gene: TRBJ1-5
d_gene: -
abundance: -

CDR3aa: CASSFGGYQTLKTQYF
CDR3nt: TGTGCCAGCAGTTTCGGGGGTTATCAGACCTTGAAGACCCAGTACTTC
v_gene: TRBV6-2/TRBV6-3
j_gene: TRBJ2-5
d_gene: -
abundance: -

CDR3aa: CASSLAGLAGLSTDTQYF
CDR3nt: TGTGCCAGCAGCTTAGCGGGACTAGCGGGGCTTAGCACAGATACGCAGTATTTT
v_gene: TRBV7-2
j_gene: TRBJ2-3
d_gene: TRBD2
abundance: -

CDR3aa: CASSPSRNNEQFF
CDR3nt: TGTGCCAGCTCACCGTCTAGGAACAATGAGCAGTTCTTC
v_gene: TRBV18
j_gene: TRBJ2-1
d_gene: -
abundance: -

CDR3aa: CSALSGGRYEQYF
CDR3nt: TGCAGCGCTCTCTCGGGGGGTCGCTACGAGCAGTACTTC
v_gene: TRBV29-1
j_gene: TRBJ2-7
d_gene: TRBD2
abundance: -

CDR3aa: CAISRGGPYNEQFF
CDR3nt: TGTGCCATTTCGCGGGGGGGCCCCTACAATGAGCAGTTCTTC
v_gene: TRBV6-6
j_gene: TRBJ2-1
d_gene: TRBD2
abundance: -

CDR3aa: CASSWKAGQGAGGSYEQYF
CDR3nt: TGTGCCAGCAGTTGGAAGGCCGGACAGGGGGCAGGGGGCTCCTACGAGCAGTACTTC
v_gene: TRBV6-2/TRBV6-3
j_gene: TRBJ2-7
d_gene: TRBD1
abundance: -

CDR3aa: CASRNGDGNQPQHF
CDR3nt: TGTGCCAGCAGGAACGGGGATGGCAATCAGCCCCAGCATTTT
v_gene: TRBV19
j_gene: TRBJ1-5
d_gene: -
abundance: -

CDR3aa: CASSLYRGSNYGYTF
CDR3nt: TGTGCCAGCAGCTTGTACAGGGGGTCTAACTATGGCTACACCTTC
v_gene: TRBV7-8
j_gene: TRBJ1-2
d_gene: TRBD1
abundance: few

CDR3aa: CASSLEFGRSDYGYTF
CDR3nt: TGCGCCAGCAGCTTGGAATTTGGCAGGTCGGACTATGGCTACACCTTC
v_gene: TRBV5-1
j_gene: TRBJ1-2
d_gene: -
abundance: once

CDR3aa: CASSLSGQNTGELFF
CDR3nt: TGCGCCAGCAGCTTGTCGGGACAGAACACCGGGGAGCTGTTTTTT
v_gene: TRBV5-1
j_gene: TRBJ2-2
d_gene: -
abundance: -

CDR3aa: CASSYPPGEETQYF
CDR3nt: TGTGCCAGCAGCTATCCCCCGGGGGAGGAGACCCAGTACTTC
v_gene: TRBV7-2
j_gene: TRBJ2-5
d_gene: -
abundance: few

CDR3aa: CASSPATGLAGGLYNEQFF
CDR3nt: TGTGCCAGCAGTCCAGCCACGGGACTAGCGGGGGGTCTCTACAATGAGCAGTTCTTC
v_gene: TRBV28
j_gene: TRBJ2-1
d_gene: TRBD2
abundance: -

CDR3aa: CASSEARANTGELFF
CDR3nt: TGTGCCAGCAGTGAAGCCAGGGCGAACACCGGGGAGCTGTTTTTT
v_gene: TRBV25-1
j_gene: TRBJ2-2
d_gene: -
abundance: -

CDR3aa: CASSLRTSGAETQYF
CDR3nt: TGTGCCAGCAGCTTGCGGACTAGCGGGGCTGAGACCCAGTACTTC
v_gene: TRBV5-4
j_gene: TRBJ2-5
d_gene: TRBD2
abundance: -

CDR3aa: CATGTSGEQYF
CDR3nt: TGTGCCACCGGGACTAGCGGCGAGCAGTACTTC
v_gene: TRBV19
j_gene: TRBJ2-7
d_gene: TRBD2
abundance: medium-sized

CDR3aa: CASSPVTPPQETQYF
CDR3nt: TGTGCCAGCTCACCAGTTACGCCCCCACAGGAGACCCAGTACTTC
v_gene: TRBV18
j_gene: TRBJ2-5
d_gene: -
abundance: -

CDR3aa: CASSQQGLAGEQFF
CDR3nt: TGTGCCAGCAGCCAACAGGGACTAGCGGGTGAGCAGTTCTTC
v_gene: TRBV3-1/TRBV3-2
j_gene: TRBJ2-1
d_gene: TRBD2
abundance: -

CDR3aa: CASSRGQGLSYEQYF
CDR3nt: TGCGCCAGCAGCCGAGGACAGGGGCTCTCCTACGAGCAGTACTTC
v_gene: TRBV4-3
j_gene: TRBJ2-7
d_gene: TRBD1
abundance: -

CDR3aa: CASRGGPQSTDTQYF
CDR3nt: TGTGCCAGCAGGGGGGGGCCGCAGAGCACAGATACGCAGTATTTT
v_gene: TRBV2
j_gene: TRBJ2-3
d_gene: -
abundance: once

CDR3aa: CASSLWTGPNTEAFF
CDR3nt: TGTGCCAGCAGCTTATGGACAGGGCCGAACACTGAAGCTTTCTTT
v_gene: TRBV7-2
j_gene: TRBJ1-1
d_gene: TRBD1
abundance: -

CDR3aa: CASRMTGFEQYF
CDR3nt: TGTGCCAGCAGGATGACAGGTTTCGAGCAGTACTTC
v_gene: TRBV25-1
j_gene: TRBJ2-7
d_gene: -
abundance: -

CDR3aa: CASSEGQGTDTQYF
CDR3nt: TGTGCCAGCTCGGAGGGACAGGGAACAGATACGCAGTATTTT
v_gene: TRBV18
j_gene: TRBJ2-3
d_gene: TRBD1
abundance: -

CDR3aa: CASSQDLRLRQGSADTQYF
CDR3nt: TGTGCCAGCAGCCAAGATCTTAGGTTGAGACAGGGTTCAGCAGATACGCAGTATTTT
v_gene: TRBV3-1/TRBV3-2
j_gene: TRBJ2-3
d_gene: TRBD1
abundance: -

CDR3aa: CASSSDSRGRRSPLHF
CDR3nt: TGTGCCAGCAGTTCCGACTCGCGGGGGAGGAGATCACCCCTCCACTTT
v_gene: TRBV6-6
j_gene: TRBJ1-6
d_gene: -
abundance: -

CDR3aa: CASSLARVQETQYF
CDR3nt: TGCGCCAGCAGCTTGGCTAGAGTACAAGAGACCCAGTACTTC
v_gene: TRBV5-1
j_gene: TRBJ2-5
d_gene: -
abundance: -

CDR3aa: CASSLAGGSSYEQYF
CDR3nt: TGTGCCAGCAGCTTAGCAGGAGGCAGCTCCTACGAGCAGTACTTC
v_gene: TRBV11-3
j_gene: TRBJ2-7
d_gene: -
abundance: -